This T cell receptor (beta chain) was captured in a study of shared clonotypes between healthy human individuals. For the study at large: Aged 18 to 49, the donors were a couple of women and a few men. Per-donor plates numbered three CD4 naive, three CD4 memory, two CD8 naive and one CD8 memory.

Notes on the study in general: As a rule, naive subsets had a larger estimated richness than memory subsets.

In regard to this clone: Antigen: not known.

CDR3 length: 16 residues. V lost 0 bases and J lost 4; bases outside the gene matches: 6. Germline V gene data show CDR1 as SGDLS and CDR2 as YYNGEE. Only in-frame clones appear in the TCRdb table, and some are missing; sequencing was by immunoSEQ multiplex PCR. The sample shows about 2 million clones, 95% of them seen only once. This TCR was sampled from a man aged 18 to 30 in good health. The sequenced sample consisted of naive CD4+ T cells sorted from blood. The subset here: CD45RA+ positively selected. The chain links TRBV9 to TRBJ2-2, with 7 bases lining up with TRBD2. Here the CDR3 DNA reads TGTGCCAGCAGCGTAGGCGGGGGTAGTTCCACCGGGGAGCTGTTTTTT. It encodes CASSVGGGSSTGELFF.